This TCR beta chain comes out of a study of early T cells in non-severe SARS-CoV-2 infection. Study summary: Whole-blood bulk RNA, unsorted, was sequenced, and chains were unpaired.

Unique molecular identifiers were attached to individual cDNA molecules. TCRdb redid the calling of the 5' RACE reads with MiXCR, one entry per CDR3 protein. The sample includes tens of thousands of distinct CDR3 sequences, under 15% seen only once; the top ten take 3.5% to 5.5%. The CDR3 has 14 amino acids. Germline assignment: CDR1 LGHNA and CDR2 YSLEER. Trimming cost V 3 bases and J 6 bases; bases outside gene matches: 7. The receptor was isolated from an adult who was a healthcare worker with PCR-confirmed SARS-CoV-2 infection or an uninfected control (not recorded which). Material for sequencing was whole blood. V and J are TRBV4-3 and TRBJ2-7; TRBD1 agrees at 8 bases. CDR3 nucleotides: TGCGCCAGCAGCCACAGGACAGGGTTTTTCGAGCAGTACTTC. Translating it yields CASSHRTGFFEQYF.